A selection of T cell receptor beta chains follows, all from one sample in a study of blood T cells in healthy people across ages. TCRdb re-called the 5' RACE reads through MiXCR, storing one row per CDR3 protein. The sample contains about 780,000 distinct CDR3 sequences, roughly 46% of which appear only once. The sample taken for sequencing was blood. These TCRs come from an elderly man in good health. Both conserved end residues are part of each CDR3. D genes are given only for firm matches. For some rows the clone size is stated as once, few or many, or as a class when expanded; others skip it.

-	TRBJ2-4	-	TRBV21-1	CASSNPDKNIQYF	TGTGCCAGCAGCAACCCGGACAAAAACATTCAGTACTTC
-	TRBJ2-1	TRBD2	TRBV20-1	CSVDLSGTTNYNEQFF	TGCAGTGTCGATTTATCCGGGACTACTAATTACAATGAGCAGTTCTTC
-	TRBJ1-5	-	TRBV30	CAWSAGVAVNQPQHF	TGTGCCTGGAGTGCCGGTGTGGCTGTCAATCAGCCCCAGCATTTT
-	TRBJ2-7	TRBD2	TRBV29-1	CSVEDTSGGLTYEQYF	TGCAGCGTTGAAGATACTAGCGGGGGGCTCACCTACGAGCAGTACTTC
-	TRBJ1-4	-	TRBV7-2	CASSLGRQPNEKLFF	TGTGCCAGCAGCTTGGGTCGGCAGCCGAATGAAAAACTGTTTTTT
-	TRBJ1-2	-	TRBV29-1	CSVEGVGYGYTF	TGCAGCGTTGAAGGGGTAGGGTATGGCTACACCTTC
-	TRBJ2-3	TRBD2	TRBV9	CASSVGTSGRTTDTQYF	TGTGCCAGCAGCGTAGGAACTAGCGGGAGGACCACAGATACGCAGTATTTT
few	TRBJ1-5	-	TRBV24-1	CATSGTGNQPQHF	TGTGCCACCAGCGGGACGGGGAATCAGCCCCAGCATTTT
few	TRBJ2-7	-	TRBV9	CASSVEAAAYEQYF	TGTGCCAGCAGCGTAGAGGCTGCGGCCTACGAGCAGTACTTC
-	TRBJ1-2	-	TRBV7-2	CASSLVGTIVSYTF	TGTGCCAGCAGCTTAGTTGGGACAATTGTTAGCTACACCTTC
-	TRBJ2-5	-	TRBV4-1	CASSQGRSPGQETQYF	TGCGCCAGCAGCCAGGGCCGAAGTCCGGGACAAGAGACCCAGTACTTC
many	TRBJ1-1	TRBD1	TRBV20-1	CSAPGQGRTEAFF	TGCAGTGCACCGGGACAGGGGAGGACTGAAGCTTTCTTT
-	TRBJ2-1	-	TRBV29-1	CSVGHGGAYNEQFF	TGCAGCGTTGGTCACGGGGGAGCGTACAATGAGCAGTTCTTC
few	TRBJ2-5	-	TRBV14	CASSQRSLDQTQYF	TGTGCCAGCAGCCAACGGTCCCTCGATCAGACCCAGTACTTC
once	TRBJ2-7	-	TRBV28	CASSLGPFYEQYF	TGTGCCAGCAGTTTGGGCCCCTTCTACGAGCAGTACTTC
few	TRBJ2-1	TRBD1	TRBV18	CASSLGQGLNEQFF	TGTGCCAGCTCTTTGGGACAGGGATTGAATGAGCAGTTCTTC
-	TRBJ2-5	-	TRBV20-1	CSARDPTGGTQYF	TGCAGTGCTAGAGATCCGACAGGAGGGACCCAGTACTTC
many	TRBJ2-3	TRBD2	TRBV29-1	CSVASTSGSQDTQYF	TGCAGCGTTGCCTCTACTAGCGGGAGCCAAGATACGCAGTATTTT
-	TRBJ2-5	TRBD2	TRBV11-3	CAGSLTSGSETQYF	TGTGCCGGCAGCTTAACTAGCGGGAGTGAGACCCAGTACTTC
-	TRBJ2-1	-	TRBV5-1	CASSKPDTPYNEQFF	TGCGCCAGCAGCAAGCCGGACACTCCATACAATGAGCAGTTCTTC
many	TRBJ2-3	TRBD2	TRBV7-9	CASSPGLAEYTDTQYF	TGTGCCAGCAGCCCCGGACTAGCGGAGTATACAGATACGCAGTATTTT
few	TRBJ2-7	-	TRBV28	CASSPPERGSYEQYF	TGTGCCAGCAGCCCCCCGGAGAGAGGCTCCTACGAGCAGTACTTC
-	TRBJ2-5	-	TRBV5-4	CASSYIGGQETQYF	TGTGCCAGCAGCTATATCGGGGGGCAGGAGACCCAGTACTTC
-	TRBJ2-5	-	TRBV18	CANSPAHQETQYF	TGTGCCAACTCACCAGCGCACCAAGAGACCCAGTACTTC
-	TRBJ1-2	-	TRBV3-1	CASSQGRGELYGYTF	TGTGCCAGCAGCCAAGGGCGCGGGGAACTCTATGGCTACACCTTC
-	TRBJ2-5	TRBD2	TRBV29-1	CSVDREGSNQETQYF	TGCAGCGTTGATAGGGAGGGCAGCAACCAAGAGACCCAGTACTTC
-	TRBJ2-3	-	TRBV3-1	CASSQEGDRHTDTQYF	TGTGCCAGCAGCCAAGAAGGAGACAGACACACAGATACGCAGTATTTT
few	TRBJ2-3	-	TRBV29-1	CSAVWDSTDTQYF	TGCAGCGCTGTGTGGGATAGCACAGATACGCAGTATTTT